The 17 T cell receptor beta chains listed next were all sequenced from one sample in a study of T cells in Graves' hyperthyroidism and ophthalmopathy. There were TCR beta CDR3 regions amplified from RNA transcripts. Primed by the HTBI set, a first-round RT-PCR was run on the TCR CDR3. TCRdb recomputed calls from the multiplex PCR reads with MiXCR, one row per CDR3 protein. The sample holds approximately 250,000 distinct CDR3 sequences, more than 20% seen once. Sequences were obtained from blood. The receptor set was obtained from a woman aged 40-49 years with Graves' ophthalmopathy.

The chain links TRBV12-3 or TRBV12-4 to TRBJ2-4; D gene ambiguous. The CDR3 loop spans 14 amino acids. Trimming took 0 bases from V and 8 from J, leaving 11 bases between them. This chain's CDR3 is CASSLAGLEHIQYF. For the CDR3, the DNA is TGTGCCAGCAGTTTAGCGGGATTAGAGCACATTCAGTACTTC.

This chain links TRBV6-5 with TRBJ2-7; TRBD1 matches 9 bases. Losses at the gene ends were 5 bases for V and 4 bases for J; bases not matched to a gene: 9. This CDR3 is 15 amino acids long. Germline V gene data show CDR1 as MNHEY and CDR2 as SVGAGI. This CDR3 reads CASSIPGQGPYEQYF. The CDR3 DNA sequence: TGTGCCAGCAGTATACCGGGACAGGGACCGTACGAGCAGTACTTC.

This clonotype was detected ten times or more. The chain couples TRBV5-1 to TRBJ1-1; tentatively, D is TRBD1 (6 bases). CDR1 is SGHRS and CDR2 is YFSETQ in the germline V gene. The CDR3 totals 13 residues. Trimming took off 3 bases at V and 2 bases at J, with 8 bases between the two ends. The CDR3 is CASSSGVNTEAFF. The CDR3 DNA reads TGCGCCAGCAGCTCAGGGGTCAACACTGAAGCTTTCTTT.

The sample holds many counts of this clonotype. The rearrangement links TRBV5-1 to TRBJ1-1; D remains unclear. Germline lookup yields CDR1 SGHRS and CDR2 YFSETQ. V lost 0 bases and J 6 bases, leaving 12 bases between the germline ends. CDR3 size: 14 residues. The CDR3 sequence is CASSLGIEWPEAFF. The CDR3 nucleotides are TGCGCCAGCAGCTTGGGCATCGAGTGGCCTGAAGCTTTCTTT.

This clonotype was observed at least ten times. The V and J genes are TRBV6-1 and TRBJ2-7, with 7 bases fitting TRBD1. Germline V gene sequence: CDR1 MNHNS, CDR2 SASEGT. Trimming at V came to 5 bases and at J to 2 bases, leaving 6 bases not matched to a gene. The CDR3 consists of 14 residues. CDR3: CASSTRQGTYEQYF. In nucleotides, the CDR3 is TGTGCCAGCAGTACCAGACAGGGAACCTACGAGCAGTACTTC.

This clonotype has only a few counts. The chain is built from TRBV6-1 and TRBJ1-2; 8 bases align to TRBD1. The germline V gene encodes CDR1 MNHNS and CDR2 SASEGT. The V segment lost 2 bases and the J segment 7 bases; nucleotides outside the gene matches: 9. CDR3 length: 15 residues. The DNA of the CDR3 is TGTGCCAGCAGTGAATGGAGGACAGGGAGGTTTGGCTACACCTTC. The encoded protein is CASSEWRTGRFGYTF.

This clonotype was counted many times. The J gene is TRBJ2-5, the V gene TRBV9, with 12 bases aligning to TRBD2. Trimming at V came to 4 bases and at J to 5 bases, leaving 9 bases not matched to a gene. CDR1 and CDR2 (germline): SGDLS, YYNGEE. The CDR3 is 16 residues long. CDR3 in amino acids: CASSPRTSGIGETQYF. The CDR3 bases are TGTGCCAGCAGCCCCAGGACTAGCGGGATTGGGGAGACCCAGTACTTC. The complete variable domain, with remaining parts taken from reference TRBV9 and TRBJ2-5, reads DSGVTQTPKHLITATGQRVTLRCSPRSGDLSVYWYQQSLDQGLQFLIQYYNGEERAKGNILERFSAQQFPDLHSELNLSSLELGDSALYFCASSPRTSGIGETQYFGPGTRLLVL.

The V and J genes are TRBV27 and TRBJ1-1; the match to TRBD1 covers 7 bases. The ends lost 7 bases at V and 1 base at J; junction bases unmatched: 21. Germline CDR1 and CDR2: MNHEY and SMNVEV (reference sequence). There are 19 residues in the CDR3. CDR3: CASTTPKGTVPTRNTEAFF. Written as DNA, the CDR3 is TGTGCCAGCACCACTCCTAAGGGGACAGTACCTACAAGGAACACTGAAGCTTTCTTT.

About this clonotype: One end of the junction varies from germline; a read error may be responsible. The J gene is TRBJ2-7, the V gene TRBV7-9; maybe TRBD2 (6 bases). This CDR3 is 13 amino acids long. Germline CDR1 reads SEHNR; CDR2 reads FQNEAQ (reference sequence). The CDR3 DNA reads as TGTGCCAGCAGCTATGGAGGGTCTGCCGAGCAGTGCTTC. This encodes CASSYGGSAEQCF.

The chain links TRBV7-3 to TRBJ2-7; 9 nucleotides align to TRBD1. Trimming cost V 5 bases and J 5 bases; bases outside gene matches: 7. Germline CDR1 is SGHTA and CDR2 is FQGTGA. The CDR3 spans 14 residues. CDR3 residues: CASSPGTGWDEQYF. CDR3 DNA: TGTGCCAGCAGCCCCGGGACAGGGTGGGACGAGCAGTACTTC.

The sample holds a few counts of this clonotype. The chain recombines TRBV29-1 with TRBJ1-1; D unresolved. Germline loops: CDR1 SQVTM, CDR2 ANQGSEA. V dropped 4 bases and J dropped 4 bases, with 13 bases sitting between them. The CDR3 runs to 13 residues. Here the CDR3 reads CSVVRPGFTEAFF. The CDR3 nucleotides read TGCAGCGTTGTTAGGCCGGGATTCACTGAAGCTTTCTTT.

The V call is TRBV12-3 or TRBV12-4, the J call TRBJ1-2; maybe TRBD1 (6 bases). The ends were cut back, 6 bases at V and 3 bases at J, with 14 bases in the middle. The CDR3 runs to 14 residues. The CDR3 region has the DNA TGTGCCAGCAGAGGACAGAACTCCTACTATGGCTACACCTTC. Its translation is CASRGQNSYYGYTF.

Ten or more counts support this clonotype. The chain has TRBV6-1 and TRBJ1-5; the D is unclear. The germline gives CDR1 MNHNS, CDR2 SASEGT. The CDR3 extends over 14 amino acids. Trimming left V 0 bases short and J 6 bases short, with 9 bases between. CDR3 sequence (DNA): TGTGCCAGCAGTGAAGCGCTTAGGGTTCAGCCCCAGCATTTT. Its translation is CASSEALRVQPQHF.

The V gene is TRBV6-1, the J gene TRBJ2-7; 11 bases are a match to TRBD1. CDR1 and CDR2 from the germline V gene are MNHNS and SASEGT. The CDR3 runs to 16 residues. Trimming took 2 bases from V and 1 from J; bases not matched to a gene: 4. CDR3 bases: TGTGCCAGCAGTGAACGTGGGACAGGGGGATCCTACGAGCAGTACTTC. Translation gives CASSERGTGGSYEQYF.

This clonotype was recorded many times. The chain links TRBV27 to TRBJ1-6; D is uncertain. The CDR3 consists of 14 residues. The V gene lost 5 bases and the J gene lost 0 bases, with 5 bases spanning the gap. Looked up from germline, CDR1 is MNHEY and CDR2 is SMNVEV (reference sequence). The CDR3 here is CASSESSYNSPLHF. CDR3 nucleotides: TGTGCCAGCAGTGAGAGCTCCTATAATTCACCCCTCCACTTT.

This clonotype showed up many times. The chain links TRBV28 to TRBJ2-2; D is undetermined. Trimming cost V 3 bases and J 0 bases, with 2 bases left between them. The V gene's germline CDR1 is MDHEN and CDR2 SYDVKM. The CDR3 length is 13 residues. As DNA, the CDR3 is TGTGCCAGCAGTTTTCCGAACACCGGGGAGCTGTTTTTT. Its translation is CASSFPNTGELFF.

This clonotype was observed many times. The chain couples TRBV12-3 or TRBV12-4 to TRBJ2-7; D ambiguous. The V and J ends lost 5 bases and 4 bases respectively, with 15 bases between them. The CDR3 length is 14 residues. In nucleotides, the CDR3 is TGTGCCAGCAGTCCATCGGTGGCGAGGTACGAGCAGTACTTC. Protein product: CASSPSVARYEQYF.